This T cell receptor beta chain is drawn from a study of CD8+ T cells in alopecia areata. Notes on the study in general: It was lesional scalp, especially alopecia totalis/universalis, that showed higher clonality than normal scalp. Scalp sequencing also captures normal skin's resident alphabeta T cells.

The length of the CDR3 is 14 residues. CDR1 is KGHSH and CDR2 is LQKENI in the germline V gene. The ends were cut back, 2 bases at V and 3 bases at J, with 10 bases in the middle. Regarding this clone: No antigen is known for it.

Peripheral blood, together with lesional scalp punch biopsies, was collected from alopecia areata patients. Extraction and reverse transcription of RNA yielded cDNA as the sequencing template. Repertoires were generated with immunoSEQ multiplex PCR, while TCRdb's copy carries only in-frame clones and drops some. The sample yields about 250,000 clones, 67% seen once. The chain recombines TRBV18 with TRBJ1-2; D call uncertain. This TCR was recovered from a human donor with alopecia areata. The starting material was CD4+ T cells sorted from blood, obtained at week 0. The CDR3 DNA sequence: TGTGCCAGCTCACCAGATCGGGTTGACTATGGCTACACCTTC. Translated: CASSPDRVDYGYTF.